These 24 T cell receptor beta chains were sequenced from one sample in a study of Ad26.COV2.S vaccination and SARS-CoV-2 variants. Treatment described: approximately 18 received Ad26.COV2.S at low or high dose, single or two shots; 5 received placebo; per-sample allocation not given. Day 63 after the first vaccine or placebo injection was the time point for sampling. Method: immunoSEQ multiplex PCR; TCRdb's copy keeps in-frame clones and lacks some. Of roughly 320,000 clones in the sample, 85% were seen once. Sequenced material: peripheral blood, taken in a trial of Ad26.COV2.S vaccine versus placebo. The receptors were sampled from a person between 18 and 60 years old who received the Ad26.COV2.S COVID-19 vaccine or a placebo.

As DNA, the CDR3 is TGTGCCTGGAGTAGGAGGGAGGATGGTGGCTACACCTTC. Its translation is CAWSRREDGGYTF. The chain uses TRBV30 and TRBJ1-2; D not certain. The germline gives CDR1 GTSNPN, CDR2 SVGIG (reference sequence). CDR3 length equals 13 residues. Between the trimmed V and J ends, which lost 2 bases and 7 bases, there was a span of 14 bases.

The chain employs TRBV30 and TRBJ1-6; no clear D gene. The CDR3 extends over 13 amino acids. V was shortened by 0 bases and J by 13 bases, with 13 bases between the two germline ends. CDR1 GTSNPN and CDR2 SVGIG come from the germline V gene (reference sequence). The CDR3 nucleotides are TGTGCCTGGAGTGTTCGGCCGGGCGTCCCCCTCCACTTT. Its translation: CAWSVRPGVPLHF.

This clone came up once. This chain connects TRBV11-3 to TRBJ1-6; D is unclear. Germline assignment: CDR1 SGHNT and CDR2 YENEEA. The CDR3 sequence is 15 residues long. The V gene lost 5 bases and the J gene lost 7 bases, with 15 bases spanning the gap. CDR3: CASSPTTVGNSPLHF. The CDR3 DNA sequence: TGTGCCAGCAGCCCGACAACCGTTGGGAATTCACCCCTCCACTTT.

The V gene is TRBV3-1 (or the pseudogene TRBV3-2), the J gene TRBJ2-2, with D tentatively TRBD1 (5 bases). Germline values: CDR1 LGHDT, CDR2 YNNKEL (reference sequence). V dropped 4 bases and J dropped 5 bases, with 11 bases sitting between them. This CDR3 has 14 residues. CDR3 coding DNA: TGTGCCAGCAGCCGCGCCAGGGTGACCGGGGAGCTGTTTTTT. This gives the protein CASSRARVTGELFF.

The sample holds one count of this clone. The CDR3 region has the DNA TGCGCCAGCAGCCGAATTGGACAGGGGGCCTACGAGCAGTACTTC. It yields the protein CASSRIGQGAYEQYF. The rearrangement links TRBV4-1 to TRBJ2-7, with 10 bases fitting TRBD1. The junction had 5 bases not matched to a gene; V was cut back by 4 bases and J by 2 bases. Germline CDR1 MGHRA, CDR2 YSYEKL. The CDR3 has 15 amino acids.

The CDR3: CASSDSYYEQYF. In DNA form, the CDR3 reads TGCGCCAGCAGTGACAGTTATTACGAGCAGTACTTC. The genes are TRBV10-1 and TRBJ2-7; D is unresolved. This CDR3 is 12 amino acids long. Germline V gives CDR1 WNHNN, CDR2 SYGVQD (reference sequence). Trimming shortened V by 3 bases and J by 4 bases, and 7 bases separated the two germline ends.

The chain joins TRBV5-1 to TRBJ2-6; TRBD1 is a possible D gene (6 bases). The CDR3 length is 16 residues. Per germline, CDR1 SGHRS and CDR2 YFSETQ. V was clipped by 3 bases and J by 0 bases, with 10 bases between them. The CDR3 region is CASSSTGSSGANVLTF. The CDR3 DNA reads TGCGCCAGCAGCTCCACAGGGAGCTCTGGGGCCAACGTCCTGACTTTC.

This chain joins TRBV18 and TRBJ2-7; 13 bases are a match to TRBD2. Unmatched junction bases numbered 8, after V lost 4 bases and J lost 5 bases. CDR1 KGHSH and CDR2 LQKENI come from the germline V gene. The CDR3 extends over 16 amino acids. This CDR3 is CASSHSGTSGNHEQYF. As DNA, the CDR3 is TGTGCCAGCTCACACAGCGGGACTAGCGGGAACCACGAGCAGTACTTC.

The chain carries TRBV30 and TRBJ2-1, with no clear D. V was pared by 8 bases and J by 4 bases, with 15 bases between. Per the germline V gene, CDR1 is GTSNPN and CDR2 is SVGIG (reference sequence). This CDR3 has 13 amino acids. The CDR3 reads CATYSPLYNEQFF. The CDR3 nucleotides read TGTGCCACCTATAGCCCCCTTTACAATGAGCAGTTCTTC.

The V and J genes are TRBV5-1 and TRBJ1-2; 9 bases are shared with TRBD1. CDR1 and CDR2 (germline): SGHRS, YFSETQ. The V gene end was trimmed by 4 bases and the J gene end by 3 bases; junction bases not matched to a gene: 13. The CDR3 runs 17 residues. CDR3 sequence reads: CASSRGPQGARDYGYTF. Here the CDR3 DNA reads TGCGCCAGCAGCAGGGGACCACAGGGGGCGAGGGACTATGGCTACACCTTC.

V is TRBV6-5 and J is TRBJ1-1; D not certain. The germline V and J ends were trimmed by 2 bases and 3 bases, with 7 bases remaining between them. CDR3 length equals 13 residues. Germline lookup yields CDR1 MNHEY and CDR2 SVGAGI. The CDR3 loop is CASSYDRDTEAFF. The DNA for the CDR3 is TGTGCCAGCAGTTACGACCGGGACACTGAAGCTTTCTTT.

The V gene is TRBV6-5, the J gene TRBJ2-7; 8 nucleotides line up with TRBD1. From germline, CDR1 is MNHEY and CDR2 SVGAGI. There are 12 residues in the CDR3. The V and J ends lost 6 bases and 7 bases, in that order; junction bases with no gene match: 5. CDR3: CASSLDRVEQYF. Here the CDR3 DNA reads TGTGCCAGCAGCCTGGACAGGGTTGAGCAGTACTTC.

The rearrangement links TRBV28 to TRBJ1-6; 9 bases are a match to TRBD1. This CDR3 is built from 14 residues. The ends lost 6 bases at V and 6 bases at J; junction bases unmatched: 3. Germline V gene sequence: CDR1 MDHEN, CDR2 SYDVKM. The CDR3 region is CASSRTGVNSPLHF. As DNA, the CDR3 is TGTGCCAGCAGCCGGACAGGGGTTAATTCACCCCTCCACTTT.

This chain connects TRBV18 to TRBJ1-2; possibly TRBD1 for D (5 bases). Germline CDR1 is KGHSH and CDR2 is LQKENI. Deletions cut 5 bases from V and 8 bases from J, with 15 bases between. This CDR3 has 13 residues. CDR3 bases: TGTGCCAGCTCATCAGAGAGGGCAGGGGGCTACACCTTC. This gives the protein CASSSERAGGYTF.

This clone was observed once. The J gene is TRBJ2-1, the V gene TRBV6-6; 9 nucleotides agree with TRBD2. This CDR3 comprises 21 residues. The germline gives CDR1 MNHNY, CDR2 SVGAGI (reference sequence). Germline trimming cut 6 bases from V and 0 bases from J; bases unmatched to any gene: 21. The CDR3: CASSPRGASGAPKNSYNEQFF. The CDR3 DNA sequence: TGTGCCAGCAGCCCCCGGGGGGCTAGCGGGGCCCCAAAGAACTCCTACAATGAGCAGTTCTTC.

Comments on this clone: The same CDR3 arises from other DNA sequences in this sample as well. This chain joins TRBV5-1 and TRBJ2-6; D remains unclear. Germline V gives CDR1 SGHRS, CDR2 YFSETQ. V lost 0 bases to trimming and J lost 4 bases, with 8 bases between them. The CDR3 runs 15 residues. The CDR3 DNA reads as TGCGCCAGCAGCTTGGATGGGTCCGGGGCCAACGTCCTGACTTTC. Translation: CASSLDGSGANVLTF.

The V call is TRBV11-1, the J call TRBJ1-4; D gene uncertain. V shed 1 base and J shed 4 bases, with 10 bases lying between them. The CDR3 length is 15 residues. CDR1 and CDR2 from the germline V gene are SGHAT and FQDESV (reference sequence). CDR3 residues: CASSLDGSRNEKLFF. In DNA, the CDR3 is TGTGCCAGCAGCTTAGACGGCAGCCGTAATGAAAAACTGTTTTTT.

The chain has TRBV5-4 and TRBJ2-7; D might be TRBD1 or TRBD2, each matching 5 bases. Looked up from germline, CDR1 is SGHNT and CDR2 is YYREEE (reference sequence). Trimming removed 4 bases from V and 1 base from J, with 9 bases in between. This CDR3 has 13 amino acids. In DNA, the CDR3 is TGTGCCAGCAGCCCGGGGCCGTCCTACGAGCAGTACTTC. Translated, it gives CASSPGPSYEQYF.

V gene TRBV2 combines with J gene TRBJ1-1; a weak D match, TRBD1 (6 bases). Germline CDR1 reads SNHLY; CDR2 reads FYNNEI. The CDR3 spans 13 residues. The V end was cut by 5 bases, the J end by 5 bases, with 12 bases between. The CDR3 is CASSNRGGTEAFF. Written as DNA, the CDR3 is TGTGCCAGCAGTAACAGAGGGGGGACTGAAGCTTTCTTT.

The chain is built from TRBV11-2 and TRBJ1-4, with a possible D match to TRBD1 (5 bases). Germline assignment: CDR1 SGHAT and CDR2 FQNNGV. The germline V and J ends were trimmed by 1 base and 0 bases, with 18 bases remaining between them. The CDR3 is 19 residues long. DNA of the CDR3: TGTGCCAGCAGCTTAGGGCGGGGCGACTACTTTGCAACTAATGAAAAACTGTTTTTT. Translating it yields CASSLGRGDYFATNEKLFF.

The rearrangement joins TRBV23-1 to TRBJ1-2; D unclear. TRBV23-1 is classed as an ORF, of uncertain function. The length of the CDR3 is 13 residues. Trimming pared 2 bases from V and 4 bases from J, leaving 8 bases between. CDR3 protein: CASSQTRAYGYTF. DNA of the CDR3: TGCGCCAGCAGTCAAACCCGGGCCTATGGCTACACCTTC.

The chain carries TRBV5-5 and TRBJ1-1; D unresolved. Per germline, CDR1 SGHKS and CDR2 YYEKEE (reference sequence). The CDR3 spans 14 residues. V dropped 0 bases and J dropped 0 bases, with 6 bases sitting between them. CDR3 region: CASSLGIMNTEAFF. CDR3 coding DNA: TGTGCCAGCAGCTTGGGGATAATGAACACTGAAGCTTTCTTT. The full variable domain, completed using reference TRBV5-5 and TRBJ1-1, is DAGVTQSPTHLIKTRGQQVTLRCSPISGHKSVSWYQQVLGQGPQFIFQYYEKEERGRGNFPDRFSARQFPNYSSELNVNALLLGDSALYLCASSLGIMNTEAFFGQGTRLTVV.

This clone was observed a few times. This specimen includes other DNA sequences encoding the same CDR3. The chain has TRBV11-2 and TRBJ1-5, with D perhaps TRBD1 (5 bases). Trimming left V 0 bases short and J 5 bases short, with 5 bases between. The length of the CDR3 is 13 residues. Germline values: CDR1 SGHAT, CDR2 FQNNGV. The CDR3 DNA is TGTGCCAGCAGCTTAGACAGGGATCAGCCCCAGCATTTT. Translation gives CASSLDRDQPQHF.

The chain employs TRBV28 and TRBJ2-4; TRBD1 might be the D (5 bases). The V gene's germline CDR1 is MDHEN and CDR2 SYDVKM. Trimming removed 6 bases at V and 1 base at J, with 7 bases between. The CDR3 runs 13 residues. This CDR3 reads CASRKGAKNIQYF. Here the CDR3 DNA reads TGTGCCAGCAGAAAGGGGGCCAAAAACATTCAGTACTTC.